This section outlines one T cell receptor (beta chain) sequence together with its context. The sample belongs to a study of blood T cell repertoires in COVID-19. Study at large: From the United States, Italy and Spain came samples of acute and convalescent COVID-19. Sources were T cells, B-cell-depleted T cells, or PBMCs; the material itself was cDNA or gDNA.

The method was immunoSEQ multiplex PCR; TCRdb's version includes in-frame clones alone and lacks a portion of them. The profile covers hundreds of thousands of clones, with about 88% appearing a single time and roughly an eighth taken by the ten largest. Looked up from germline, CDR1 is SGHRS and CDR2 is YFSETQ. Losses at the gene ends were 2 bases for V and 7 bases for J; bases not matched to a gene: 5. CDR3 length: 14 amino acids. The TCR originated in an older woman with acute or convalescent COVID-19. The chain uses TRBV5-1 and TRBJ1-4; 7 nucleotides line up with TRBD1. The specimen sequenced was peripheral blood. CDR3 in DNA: TGCGCCAGCAGCTTTACAGGGGATCGTGAAAAACTGTTTTTT. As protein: CASSFTGDREKLFF. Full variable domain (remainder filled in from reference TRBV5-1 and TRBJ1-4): KAGVTQTPRYLIKTRGQQVTLSCSPISGHRSVSWYQQTPGQGLQFLFEYFSETQRNKGNFPGRFSGRQFSNSRSEMNVSTLELGDSALYLCASSFTGDREKLFFGSGTQLSVL.